Each of the 17 T cell receptor beta chains below was sequenced from the same sample in a study of breast tumors, draining lymph nodes, adjacent tissues. The lymph nodes were axillary draining lymph nodes from breast cancer patients. TCRdb called the multiplex PCR reads again in MiXCR, with one record for every CDR3 protein. The sample lists approximately 89,000 distinct CDR3 sequences, roughly 29% occurring once. Sequencing was carried out using axillary lymph node tissue. The receptors were sampled from a female donor with breast cancer. Some clones in this sample may be carry-over from other donors' samples.

In this sample, this clonotype turned up many times. The rearrangement links TRBV7-6 to TRBJ1-5; 7 positions match TRBD1. This CDR3 is 15 amino acids long. The J segment lost 4 bases and the V segment lost 1 base, leaving 4 bases of the junction unmatched. Looked up from germline, CDR1 is SGHVS and CDR2 is FNYEAQ. The CDR3 nucleotides read TGTGCCAGCAGCTTAGGGCTCAGGGGGAATCAGCCCCAGCATTTT. Its protein product is CASSLGLRGNQPQHF.

V usage is TRBV7-3 and J usage is TRBJ2-7, with D unclear. Germline CDR1 is SGHTA and CDR2 is FQGTGA. The CDR3 runs 14 residues. V lost 2 bases and J 3 bases, leaving 11 bases between the germline ends. CDR3 residues: CASSLAAGGYEQYF. DNA of the CDR3: TGTGCCAGCAGCTTAGCTGCCGGCGGCTACGAGCAGTACTTC. Complete variable domain (other parts from reference TRBV7-3 and TRBJ2-7): GAGVSQTPSNKVTEKGKYVELRCDPISGHTALYWYRQSLGQGPEFLIYFQGTGAADDSGLPNDRFFAVRPEGSVSTLKIQRTERGDSAVYLCASSLAAGGYEQYFGPGTRLTVT.

The chain employs TRBV25-1 and TRBJ2-2; D is perhaps TRBD1 or TRBD2 (6 bases each). There are 14 residues in the CDR3. Per germline, CDR1 MGHDK and CDR2 SYGVNS. The ends were cut back, 8 bases at V and 3 bases at J, with 13 bases in the middle. Here the CDR3 DNA reads TGTGCCAGCGGAAAGGGGGGTGACACCGGGGAGCTGTTTTTT. This encodes CASGKGGDTGELFF.

Many counts were recorded for this clonotype. This chain uses TRBV28 with TRBJ2-3, with D tentatively TRBD2 (6 bases). Germline V lookup: CDR1 MDHEN, CDR2 SYDVKM. V dropped 11 bases and J dropped 3 bases, with 18 bases sitting between them. This CDR3 is 14 amino acids long. The CDR3 loop is CAGTGLPITDTQYF. The CDR3 bases are TGTGCCGGAACGGGACTGCCAATTACAGATACGCAGTATTTT.

This clonotype was observed at least ten times. CDR3: CASSLKELSGNTIYF. The CDR3 bases are TGTGCCAGCAGCTTAAAGGAGCTCTCTGGAAACACCATATATTTT. The gene calls are TRBV7-9 and TRBJ1-3; no clear D. The V and J ends lost 2 bases and 0 bases respectively, with 8 bases between them. This CDR3 contains 15 residues. Germline values: CDR1 SEHNR, CDR2 FQNEAQ (reference sequence).

This clonotype was recorded only once. A clone one base away is much larger, so this may be a read error. The chain joins TRBV7-3 to TRBJ2-4; D remains unclear. This CDR3 comprises 13 residues. Germline lookup yields CDR1 SGHTA and CDR2 FQGTGA. CDR3 sequence: CAGSLTSENIQYF. CDR3 sequence (DNA): TGTGCCGGCAGCTTAACGTCAGAAAACATTCAGTACTTC.

This clonotype was seen at least ten times. The gene calls are TRBV6-5 and TRBJ2-1; no definite D call. The germline V gene encodes CDR1 MNHEY and CDR2 SVGAGI. The V end was cut by 10 bases, the J end by 6 bases, with 7 bases between. CDR3 length: 10 residues. CDR3 residues: CATYLNEQFF. CDR3 nucleotide sequence: TGTGCCACCTATCTCAATGAGCAGTTCTTC.

This clonotype was counted many times. The rearrangement joins TRBV7-3 to TRBJ2-2; TRBD2 is a possible D gene (5 bases). Trimming removed 11 bases from V and 5 bases from J, with 18 bases in between. In germline, CDR1 is SGHTA, CDR2 FQGTGA. CDR3 length: 14 residues. The CDR3 reads CASFLGSVTGELFF. Here the CDR3 DNA reads TGTGCCTCCTTTTTGGGGAGCGTGACCGGGGAGCTGTTTTTT.

This clonotype was counted at least ten times. A junction boundary mismatches the germline segment, possibly from a read error. The chain joins TRBV11-3 to TRBJ2-5, with D unresolved. This CDR3 spans 14 amino acids. Germline CDR1 is SGHNT and CDR2 is YENEEA. The DNA for the CDR3 is TGTGCCAGCAACTTAGCCCTATCGGTAGAGACCCAGTACTTC. Protein product: CASNLALSVETQYF.

At least ten counts were recorded for this clonotype. The chain joins TRBV29-1 to TRBJ2-5, with 10 bases lining up with TRBD1. V dropped 6 bases and J dropped 1; count of bases not matched to a gene: 8. The CDR3 is made up of 15 amino acids. In germline, CDR1 is SQVTM, CDR2 ANQGSEA. The CDR3 coding sequence is TGCAGCGTGAACCGGGACAGGGGTGCCCAAGAGACCCAGTACTTC. As protein: CSVNRDRGAQETQYF.

This clonotype was observed many times. As DNA, the CDR3 is TGCAGTGCCGCCCCGGGACAGCATCAGCCCCAGCATTTT. Its protein product is CSAAPGQHQPQHF. This sequence joins TRBV20-1 and TRBJ1-5; TRBD1 aligns across 7 bases. Germline-derived CDR1 and CDR2 are DFQATT and SNEGSKA (reference sequence). This CDR3 is 13 amino acids long. The ends lost 6 bases at V and 5 bases at J; junction bases unmatched: 7.

This clonotype was counted ten times or more. The V call is TRBV3-1, the J call TRBJ2-2; D unresolved. From germline, CDR1 is LGHDT and CDR2 YNNKEL (reference sequence). V lost 4 bases and J lost 4, with 7 bases in between. CDR3 length: 13 amino acids. The CDR3 nucleotides read TGTGCCAGCAGCCGAACACTCACCGGGGAGCTGTTTTTT. The encoded protein is CASSRTLTGELFF.

This clonotype showed up many times. V is TRBV27 and J is TRBJ2-7; TRBD2 matches 10 bases. Trimming at V came to 0 bases and at J to 0 bases, leaving 5 bases not matched to a gene. In germline, CDR1 is MNHEY, CDR2 SMNVEV (reference sequence). The CDR3 has 17 residues. Here the CDR3 DNA reads TGTGCCAGCAGTTTATCTCCTAGCGGGAGAAGCTCCTACGAGCAGTACTTC. Protein: CASSLSPSGRSSYEQYF.

This chain uses TRBV9 with TRBJ1-6; no reliable D call. Trimming shortened V by 0 bases and J by 10 bases, and 14 bases separated the two germline ends. The length of the CDR3 is 15 residues. Germline V lookup: CDR1 SGDLS, CDR2 YYNGEE. The CDR3 here is CASSVDPEKASPLHF. DNA of the CDR3: TGTGCCAGCAGCGTAGACCCGGAAAAAGCCTCACCCCTCCACTTT. Looking up the rest from reference TRBV9 and TRBJ1-6 gives the full variable domain: DSGVTQTPKHLITATGQRVTLRCSPRSGDLSVYWYQQSLDQGLQFLIQYYNGEERAKGNILERFSAQQFPDLHSELNLSSLELGDSALYFCASSVDPEKASPLHFGNGTRLTVT.

The rearrangement joins TRBV12-5 to TRBJ1-4; 12 bases fit TRBD1. CDR1 is LGHNT and CDR2 is FRNRAP in the germline V gene. The CDR3 spans 18 residues. CDR3 in DNA: TGTGCCAGCAGTCCATCCGGGACAGGGGGCGAAGATAGTGAAAAACTGTTTTTT. It is translated as CASSPSGTGGEDSEKLFF.

This clonotype was seen repeatedly, ten times or more. V and J are TRBV10-2 and TRBJ2-2; D perhaps matches TRBD2 (6 bases). The CDR3 sequence is 12 residues long. Trimming stripped 7 bases from V and 7 bases from J, with 10 bases between. The germline V gene encodes CDR1 WSHSY and CDR2 SAAADI. The CDR3 DNA follows: TGCGCCAGCACCAAGGGAGGCGGGGAGCTGTTTTTT. Its translation is CASTKGGGELFF.

In its sample, this clonotype was seen many times. The rearrangement uses TRBV6-1 and TRBJ2-7; TRBD2 matches at 13 bases. Trimming cost V 6 bases and J 3 bases; bases outside gene matches: 14. CDR1 is MNHNS, CDR2 SASEGT, per germline. The CDR3 is 18 amino acids. The CDR3 nucleotides read TGTGCCAGCAGCGTACCCGACCGGACTAGCGGGAGACTCTACGAGCAGTACTTC. Protein: CASSVPDRTSGRLYEQYF.